This T cell receptor beta chain was retrieved from a study of cytomegalovirus exposure and HLA in healthy donors. In the study overall: Of several hundred genotyped donors, 65% to 85% clustered with self-reported Caucasian donors.

60 Vbeta and 13 Jbeta primers were used in PCR. Clones were read by immunoSEQ multiplex PCR, and TCRdb kept only the in-frame ones, dropping some. This specimen shows around 130,000 clones; the ten leading clones hold 2%. Unrecorded immune exposures were likely, despite nominal health at sampling. On this clone: Its antigen remains unidentified.

CDR1 and CDR2 from the germline V gene are SNHLY and FYNNEI. The CDR3 covers 13 residues. V shed 9 bases and J 5 bases; nucleotides not matched to a gene: 6. Regarding the study as a whole: The authors later found TCR association rates varying by HLA locus, with DRB1 most and HLA-C fewest.

Sequences were obtained from PBMCs. This clonotype originated in a woman aged 55-70 years in good health and CMV-seronegative. This chain uses TRBV2 with TRBJ1-4; 7 nucleotides agree with TRBD1. The chain's CDR3 is CASTGTENEKLFF. The CDR3 bases are TGTGCCAGTACCGGGACAGAGAATGAAAAACTGTTTTTT.